The entry below gives a single T cell receptor (beta chain) sequence along with its context. This entry is derived from a study of blood T cell repertoires in COVID-19. Germline V gene data show CDR1 as SGHTA and CDR2 as FQGNSA. The CDR3 is 14 residues long. V lost 7 bases and J lost 0, with 13 bases in between. The data were produced by immunoSEQ multiplex PCR, yet TCRdb's version contains in-frame clones alone and is incomplete. The sample lists about 80,000 clones; about 79% were seen once. The source is a human donor in a cohort sampled during active COVID-19. This chain connects TRBV7-2 to TRBJ2-7, with D possibly TRBD2 on 5 matching bases. Sequencing was done on a sample of peripheral blood. This chain's CDR3 is CASTWSGISYEQYF. For the CDR3, the DNA is TGTGCCAGCACCTGGTCGGGGATCTCCTACGAGCAGTACTTC.